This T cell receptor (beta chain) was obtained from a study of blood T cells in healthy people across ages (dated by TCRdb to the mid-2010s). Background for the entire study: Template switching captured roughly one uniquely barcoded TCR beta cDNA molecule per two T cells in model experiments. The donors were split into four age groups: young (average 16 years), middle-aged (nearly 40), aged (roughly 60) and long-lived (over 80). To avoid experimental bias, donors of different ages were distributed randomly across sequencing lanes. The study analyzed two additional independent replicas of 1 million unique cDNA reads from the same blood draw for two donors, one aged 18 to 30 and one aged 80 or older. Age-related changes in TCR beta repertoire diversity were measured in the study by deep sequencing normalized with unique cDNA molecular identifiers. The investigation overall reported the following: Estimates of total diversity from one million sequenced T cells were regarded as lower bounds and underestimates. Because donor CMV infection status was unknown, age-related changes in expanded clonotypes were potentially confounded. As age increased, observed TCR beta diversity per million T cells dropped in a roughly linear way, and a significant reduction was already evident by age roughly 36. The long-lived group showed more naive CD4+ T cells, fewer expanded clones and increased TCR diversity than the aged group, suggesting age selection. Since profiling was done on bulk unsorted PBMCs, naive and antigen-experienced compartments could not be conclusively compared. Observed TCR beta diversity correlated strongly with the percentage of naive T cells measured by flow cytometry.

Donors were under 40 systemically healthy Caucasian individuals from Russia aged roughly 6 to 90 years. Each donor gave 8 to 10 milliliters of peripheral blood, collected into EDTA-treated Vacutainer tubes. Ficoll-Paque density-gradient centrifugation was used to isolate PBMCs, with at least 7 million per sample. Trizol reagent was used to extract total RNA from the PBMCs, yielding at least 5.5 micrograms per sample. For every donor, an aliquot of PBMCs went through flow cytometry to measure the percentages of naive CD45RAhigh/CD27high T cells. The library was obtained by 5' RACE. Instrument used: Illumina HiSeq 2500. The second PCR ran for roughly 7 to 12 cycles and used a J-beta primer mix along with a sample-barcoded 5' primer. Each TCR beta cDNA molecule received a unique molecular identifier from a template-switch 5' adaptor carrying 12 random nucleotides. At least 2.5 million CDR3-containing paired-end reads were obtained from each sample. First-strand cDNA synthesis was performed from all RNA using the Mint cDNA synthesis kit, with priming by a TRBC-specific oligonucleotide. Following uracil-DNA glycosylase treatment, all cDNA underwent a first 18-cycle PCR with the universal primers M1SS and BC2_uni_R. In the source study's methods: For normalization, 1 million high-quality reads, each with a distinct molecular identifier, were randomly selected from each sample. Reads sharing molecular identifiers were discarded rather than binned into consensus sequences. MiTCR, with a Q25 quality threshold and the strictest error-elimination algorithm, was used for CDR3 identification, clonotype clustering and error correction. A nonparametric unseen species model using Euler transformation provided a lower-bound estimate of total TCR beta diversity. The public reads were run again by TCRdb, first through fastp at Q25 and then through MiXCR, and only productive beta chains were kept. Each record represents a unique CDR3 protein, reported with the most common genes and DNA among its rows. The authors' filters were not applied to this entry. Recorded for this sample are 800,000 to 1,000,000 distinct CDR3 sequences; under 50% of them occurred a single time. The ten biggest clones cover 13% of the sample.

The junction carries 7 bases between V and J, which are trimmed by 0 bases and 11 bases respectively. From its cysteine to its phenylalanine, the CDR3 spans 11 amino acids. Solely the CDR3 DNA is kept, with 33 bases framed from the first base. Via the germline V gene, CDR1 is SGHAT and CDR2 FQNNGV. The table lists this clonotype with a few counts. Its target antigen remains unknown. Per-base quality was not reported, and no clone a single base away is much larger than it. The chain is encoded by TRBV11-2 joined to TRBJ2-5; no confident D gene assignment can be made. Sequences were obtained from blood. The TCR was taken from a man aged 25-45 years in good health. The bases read TGTGCCAGCAGCTTAGATCCGACTCAGTACTTC. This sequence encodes CASSLDPTQYF.